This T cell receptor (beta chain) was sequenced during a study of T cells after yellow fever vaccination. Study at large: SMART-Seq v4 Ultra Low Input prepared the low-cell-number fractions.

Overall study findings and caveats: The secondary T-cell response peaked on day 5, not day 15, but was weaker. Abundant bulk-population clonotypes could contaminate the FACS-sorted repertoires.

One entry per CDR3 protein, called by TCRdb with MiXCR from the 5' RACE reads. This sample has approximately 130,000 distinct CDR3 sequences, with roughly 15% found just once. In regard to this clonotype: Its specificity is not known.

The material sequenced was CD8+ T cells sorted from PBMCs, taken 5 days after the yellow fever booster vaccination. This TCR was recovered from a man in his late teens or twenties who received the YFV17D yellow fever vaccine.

This CDR3 reads CSASGLDVTFQETQYF. DNA of the CDR3: TGCAGTGCTAGTGGATTGGACGTAACCTTCCAAGAGACCCAGTACTTC. V and J are TRBV20-1 and TRBJ2-5; no clear D. The CDR3 consists of 16 residues. V dropped 3 bases and J dropped 1 base, with 18 bases sitting between them. Looked up from germline, CDR1 is DFQATT and CDR2 is SNEGSKA (reference sequence).